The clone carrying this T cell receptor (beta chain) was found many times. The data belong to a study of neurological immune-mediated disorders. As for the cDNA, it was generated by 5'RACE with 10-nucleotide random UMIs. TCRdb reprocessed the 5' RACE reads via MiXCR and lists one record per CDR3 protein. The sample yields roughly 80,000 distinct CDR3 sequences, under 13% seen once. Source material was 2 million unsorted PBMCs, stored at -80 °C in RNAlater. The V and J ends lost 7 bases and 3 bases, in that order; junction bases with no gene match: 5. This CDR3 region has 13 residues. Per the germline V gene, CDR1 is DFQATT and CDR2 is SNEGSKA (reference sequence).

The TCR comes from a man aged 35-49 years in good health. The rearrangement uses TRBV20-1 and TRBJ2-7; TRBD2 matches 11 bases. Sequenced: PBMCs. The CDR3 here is CSVGTSGFYEQYF. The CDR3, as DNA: TGCAGTGTGGGGACTAGCGGCTTCTACGAGCAGTACTTC.